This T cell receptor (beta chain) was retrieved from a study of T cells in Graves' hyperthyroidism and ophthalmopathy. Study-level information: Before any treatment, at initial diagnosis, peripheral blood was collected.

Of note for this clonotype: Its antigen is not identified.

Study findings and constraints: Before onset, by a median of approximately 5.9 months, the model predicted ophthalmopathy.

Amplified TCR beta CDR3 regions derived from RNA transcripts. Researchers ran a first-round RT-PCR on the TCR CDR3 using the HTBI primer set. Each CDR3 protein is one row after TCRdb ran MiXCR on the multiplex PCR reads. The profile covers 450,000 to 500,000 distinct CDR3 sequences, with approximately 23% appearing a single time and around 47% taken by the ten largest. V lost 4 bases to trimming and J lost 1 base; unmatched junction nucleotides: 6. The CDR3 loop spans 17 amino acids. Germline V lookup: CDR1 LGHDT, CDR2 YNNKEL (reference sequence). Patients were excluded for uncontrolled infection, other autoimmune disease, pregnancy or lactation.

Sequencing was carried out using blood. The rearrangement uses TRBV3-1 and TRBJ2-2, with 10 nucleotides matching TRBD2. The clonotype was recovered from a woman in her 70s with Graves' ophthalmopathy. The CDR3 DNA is TGTGCCAGCAGCCCTCCTATAGCGGGAGGGAACACCGGGGAGCTGTTTTTT. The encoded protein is CASSPPIAGGNTGELFF.